Included here is one T cell receptor (beta chain) sequence, with context. Its antigen is currently unknown. In the PCR, 60 Vbeta and 13 Jbeta primers were used. Clones were sequenced by immunoSEQ multiplex PCR, and TCRdb holds only the in-frame ones, with some missing. The table includes roughly 180,000 clones, roughly 84% detected once. The data belong to a study of cytomegalovirus exposure and HLA in healthy donors. Study-wide context: HLA-typed donors were the source of about 85 million unique TCRs, which an early data release held. Study-level findings and limits: The analysis excluded some indistinguishable V segments, including TRBV6-2 and TRBV6-3.

The CDR3 has 15 amino acids. Germline V lookup: CDR1 MNHEY, CDR2 SVGAGI. Trimming at V came to 0 bases and at J to 0 bases, leaving 2 bases not matched to a gene. The chain is built from TRBV6-5 and TRBJ2-7, with 7 nucleotides matching TRBD2. The source material was PBMCs. This receptor was identified in a male donor in good health and CMV-seronegative. This CDR3 is CASSYSGGGSYEQYF. The CDR3 DNA follows: TGTGCCAGCAGTTACTCTGGGGGGGGCTCCTACGAGCAGTACTTC.